This T cell receptor (beta chain) was profiled in a study of T cell responses to AZD1222 COVID-19 vaccine. Study results and caveats: Close to half of spike-specific TCRs reportedly recognize unmutated variant regions.

TCRdb's table, derived via immunoSEQ multiplex PCR, lists solely in-frame clones and lacks some. The sample contains roughly 120,000 clones, about 85% of which appear only once. The CDR3 totals 14 residues. Germline CDR1 and CDR2: SNHLY and FYNNEI. V lost 7 bases and J lost 6, with 15 bases in between. As for this clone: As yet, its antigen is unknown.

This specimen consisted of peripheral blood, obtained on day 0 of AZD1222 vaccination. The source is an adult in good health. The chain uses TRBV2 and TRBJ1-4; D perhaps matches TRBD1 (5 bases). In DNA form, the CDR3 reads TGTGCCAGCACAGGACTCCAGGGAGATGAAAAACTGTTTTTT. This translates into CASTGLQGDEKLFF.